This T cell receptor (beta chain) is drawn from a study of blood T cell repertoires in COVID-19. Overall study context: The United States, Italy and Spain provided the acute and convalescent COVID-19 samples. From T cells, B-cell-depleted T cells, or PBMCs came the material, which was cDNA or gDNA.

Original processing methods: Amplification with reference gene primers provided the estimates of nucleated cell counts. Libraries were prepared by immunoSEQ multiplex PCR; TCRdb keeps only in-frame clonotypes and omits some of them. V and J calls plus clone size are reproduced from that table; the DNA served to infer D and trimming. The data show hundreds of thousands of clones, 87% seen once. V lost 5 bases to trimming and J lost 0 bases; unmatched junction nucleotides: 6. The CDR3 sequence is 16 residues long. The germline gives CDR1 MNHNY, CDR2 SVGAGI (reference sequence). The chain has TRBV6-6 and TRBJ2-1, with 8 positions matching TRBD2. Sequencing was carried out using peripheral blood. The sequence derives from a man aged 55 to 70 who had recovered from COVID-19. CDR3 in amino acids: CASSHRGGSSYNEQFF. The CDR3 DNA reads TGTGCCAGCAGTCACCGGGGGGGGAGCTCCTACAATGAGCAGTTCTTC.